Each of the 17 T cell receptor beta chains below was sequenced from the same sample in a study of OX40 agonist ivuxolimab in advanced cancers. Libraries came from the immunoSEQ multiplex PCR assay. TCRdb's version of the immuneACCESS table is confined to in-frame rearrangements and falls short of the full clone set. An unresolved V gene accounts for under half of the shortfall where checked; the remainder is of unknown origin. The sample table lists 84,000 or so clones, roughly 90% of them with a count of one. 0.25% to 0.3% of the sample is in the top ten clones. This sample comprised CD4+ or CD8+ T cells sorted from blood, obtained in a trial of the OX40 agonist ivuxolimab. All receptors derive from an adult with an advanced solid tumor such as melanoma, head and neck, liver or kidney cancer.

The genes are TRBV30 and TRBJ1-2; TRBD1 is a possible D gene (6 bases). With 8 bases removed from V and 7 bases from J, the gap between germline ends came to 20 bases. The germline V gene has CDR1 GTSNPN and CDR2 SVGIG (reference sequence). The CDR3 length is 13 residues. The CDR3, as DNA: TGTGCCGGTGCCTCAGGGGTTTCGTTTGGCTACACCTTC. Translation: CAGASGVSFGYTF.

The chain is built from TRBV7-2 and TRBJ1-2; D may be TRBD1 (5 bases). This CDR3 has 15 amino acids. Trimming shortened V by 5 bases and J by 2 bases, and 15 bases separated the two germline ends. Per germline, CDR1 SGHTA and CDR2 FQGNSA. The CDR3, as DNA: TGTGCCAGCAGCCTTACCGGGGCCGACAACTATGGCTACACCTTC. It translates to CASSLTGADNYGYTF.

The chain is built from TRBV19 and TRBJ1-5; TRBD1 matches 12 bases. Germline V gene sequence: CDR1 LNHDA, CDR2 SQIVND (reference sequence). The CDR3 consists of 14 residues. Trimming cost V 5 bases and J 7 bases; bases outside gene matches: 3. CDR3: CASSGTGGGQPQHF. The CDR3 nucleotides read TGTGCCAGTAGTGGGACAGGGGGCGGCCAGCCCCAGCATTTT.

This clone has just one count. The chain is built from TRBV6-4 and TRBJ2-3; D unclear. CDR1 is MRHNA and CDR2 is SNTAGT in the germline V gene. The CDR3 sequence is 14 residues long. Trimming left V 6 bases short and J 3 bases short, with 13 bases between. CDR3 amino acids: CASSDDTRTDTQYF. CDR3 nucleotide sequence: TGTGCCAGCAGCGACGATACCAGAACAGATACGCAGTATTTT.

The chain is built from TRBV7-3 and TRBJ2-3; 10 bases align to TRBD2. This CDR3 has 15 amino acids. Germline V gene data show CDR1 as SGHTA and CDR2 as FQGTGA. The trim removed 4 bases at V and 7 bases at J, leaving 8 bases unmatched. In nucleotides, the CDR3 is TGTGCCAGCAGCTCAATCAGCGGGGGGGCCTATACGCAGTATTTT. Translated: CASSSISGGAYTQYF.

V gene TRBV6-6 combines with J gene TRBJ1-2; D is perhaps TRBD1 (5 bases). There are 13 residues in the CDR3. Germline V gene lookup returns CDR1 MNHNY and CDR2 SVGAGI (reference sequence). V was trimmed by 10 bases and J by 6 bases, leaving 18 bases between them. As DNA, the CDR3 is TGTGCCATCAGGGAGGAGGGAGGGAATGGCTACACCTTC. It translates to CAIREEGGNGYTF.

CDR3 bases: TGTGCCAGCAGTCAGGACAGAAACATTCAGTACTTC. The encoded protein is CASSQDRNIQYF. V and J are TRBV2 and TRBJ2-4; weak D call: TRBD1 (6 bases). V was cut by 5 bases and J by 6 bases, with 8 bases left in between. Germline CDR1 and CDR2: SNHLY and FYNNEI. This CDR3 region has 12 residues.

The chain uses TRBV5-4 and TRBJ2-5; the D gene is possibly TRBD1 (5 bases). The germline V gene has CDR1 SGHNT and CDR2 YYREEE (reference sequence). Trimming removed 0 bases from V and 2 bases from J, with 5 bases in between. CDR3 size: 13 residues. The CDR3: CASSLGQQETQYF. DNA for the CDR3: TGTGCCAGCAGCTTGGGACAGCAAGAGACCCAGTACTTC. The whole variable domain, remainder taken from reference TRBV5-4 and TRBJ2-5, is ETGVTQSPTHLIKTRGQQVTLRCSSQSGHNTVSWYQQALGQGPQFIFQYYREEENGRGNFPPRFSGLQFPNYSSELNVNALELDDSALYLCASSLGQQETQYFGPGTRLLVL.

The CDR3 protein is CASSSIGGNQPQHF. The CDR3 DNA follows: TGTGCCAGCAGCTCGATAGGAGGCAATCAGCCCCAGCATTTT. The rearrangement links TRBV5-6 to TRBJ1-5; D not certain. With 3 bases removed from V and 2 bases from J, the gap between germline ends came to 9 bases. Per the germline V gene, CDR1 is SGHDT and CDR2 is YYEEEE. The CDR3 consists of 14 residues.

J is TRBJ2-6 and V is TRBV6-6; no definite D call. V lost 6 bases, J lost 2 bases, and 8 bases lay in between. Germline loops: CDR1 MNHNY, CDR2 SVGAGI (reference sequence). This CDR3 comprises 14 residues. CDR3 residues: CASSSPTGANVLTF. CDR3 nucleotides: TGTGCCAGCAGCTCCCCCACTGGGGCCAACGTCCTGACTTTC.

The chain carries TRBV9 and TRBJ2-7, with no clear D. V lost 2 bases and J 2 bases, leaving 5 bases between the germline ends. CDR3 length: 12 residues. Germline CDR1 and CDR2: SGDLS and YYNGEE. Here the CDR3 reads CASSVGPYEQYF. CDR3 bases: TGTGCCAGCAGCGTTGGCCCCTACGAGCAGTACTTC.

The V gene is TRBV11-3, the J gene TRBJ2-1; D perhaps matches TRBD2 (7 bases). The length of the CDR3 is 16 residues. V lost 6 bases and J lost 7, with 22 bases in between. Germline V lookup: CDR1 SGHNT, CDR2 YENEEA. CDR3 amino acids: CASSKITGRGGNEQFF. In DNA, the CDR3 is TGTGCCAGCAGTAAAATCACAGGGAGGGGTGGGAATGAGCAGTTCTTC.

The chain employs TRBV5-5 and TRBJ1-6; D is unclear. Germline-derived CDR1 and CDR2 are SGHKS and YYEKEE (reference sequence). The CDR3 is 16 amino acids. Trimming pared 4 bases from V and 3 bases from J, leaving 14 bases between. CDR3 nucleotides: TGTGCCAGCAGCCACGGACCGCTTCTCTATAATTCACCCCTCCACTTT. This encodes CASSHGPLLYNSPLHF.

This clone has only one observation. This rearrangement joins TRBV6-5 to TRBJ2-7; D possibly corresponds to TRBD2 (6 bases). The germline CDR1 and CDR2 sequences are MNHEY and SVGAGI. Between the trimmed V and J ends, which lost 2 bases and 2 bases, there was a span of 10 bases. The CDR3 contains 14 residues. CDR3 in DNA: TGTGCCAGCAGTTACCGGGACTCGACCTACGAGCAGTACTTC. It encodes CASSYRDSTYEQYF.

Written as DNA, the CDR3 is TGTGCCAGCAGCTTAGATGGGAGGCCAGGCGCTGAGCAGTTCTTC. It encodes CASSLDGRPGAEQFF. The chain recombines TRBV11-2 with TRBJ2-1; maybe TRBD2 (6 bases). Per the germline V gene, CDR1 is SGHAT and CDR2 is FQNNGV. The CDR3 loop spans 15 amino acids. Trimming removed 0 bases at V and 9 bases at J, with 15 bases between.

The V call is TRBV15, the J call TRBJ1-3; possible D gene TRBD1, 5 bases. This CDR3 is 13 amino acids long. V lost 8 bases, J lost 0 bases, and 8 bases lay in between. CDR1 is LNHNV and CDR2 is YYDKDF in the germline V gene (reference sequence). CDR3 nucleotides: TGTGCCACCGGGACTTTCTCTGGAAACACCATATATTTT. Translation gives CATGTFSGNTIYF.

The chain couples TRBV2 to TRBJ1-2, with TRBD1 matching over 9 bases. From germline, CDR1 is SNHLY and CDR2 FYNNEI. CDR3 length: 14 residues. The J segment lost 0 bases and the V segment lost 6 bases, leaving 2 bases of the junction unmatched. CDR3 sequence reads: CASSGTGPNYGYTF. DNA of the CDR3: TGTGCCAGCAGCGGGACAGGGCCTAACTATGGCTACACCTTC.